These 32 T cell receptor beta chains were sequenced from one sample in a study of blood T cell repertoires in COVID-19. TCRdb's copy holds only in-frame clones and misses some; the assay was immunoSEQ multiplex PCR. The sample yields around 30,000 clones, around nine tenths seen once. The sequenced material came from peripheral blood. The receptor source for this set is a man between 65 and 85 years old with active or convalescent COVID-19.

The J gene is TRBJ1-1, the V gene TRBV29-1; no clear D gene. The CDR3 has 13 amino acids. V was clipped by 7 bases and J by 6 bases, with 18 bases between them. Germline CDR1 and CDR2: SQVTM and ANQGSEA. CDR3 residues: CSAVGGPGAEAFF. CDR3 DNA: TGCAGCGCCGTTGGAGGGCCTGGGGCTGAAGCTTTCTTT.

The chain is built from TRBV19 and TRBJ1-5; 7 nucleotides line up with TRBD1. CDR3 length equals 13 residues. CDR1 is LNHDA and CDR2 is SQIVND in the germline V gene (reference sequence). Germline trimming cut 8 bases from V and 4 bases from J; bases unmatched to any gene: 5. The CDR3 spells CASGQELNQPQHF. DNA of the CDR3: TGTGCCAGTGGACAGGAACTGAATCAGCCCCAGCATTTT.

The chain uses TRBV29-1 and TRBJ1-1, with D perhaps TRBD1 (5 bases). Trimming removed 3 bases from V and 5 bases from J, with 16 bases in between. Germline V gene lookup returns CDR1 SQVTM and CDR2 ANQGSEA. CDR3 length: 14 residues. DNA of the CDR3: TGCAGCGTTGAGAAAGGGGCTGTGGGGACTGAAGCTTTCTTT. Translated, it gives CSVEKGAVGTEAFF.

The chain uses TRBV21-1 and TRBJ1-4. TRBV21-1 is annotated as a pseudogene. The CDR3 loop spans 15 amino acids. The CDR3 is CASSKAGGRKEKLFF. CDR3 sequence (DNA): TGTGCCAGCAGCAAAGCGGGGGGGCGCAAAGAAAAACTGTTTTTT.

The chain recombines TRBV7-3 with TRBJ2-3; 8 nucleotides line up with TRBD2. Germline CDR1 SGHTA, CDR2 FQGTGA. V shed 5 bases, J shed 7 bases, and the junction held 8 bases outside the gene matches. This CDR3 contains 14 residues. The CDR3 region is CASSLAGGAYTQYF. The CDR3 nucleotides read TGTGCCAGCAGCCTAGCGGGTGGGGCGTATACGCAGTATTTT.

CDR3 sequence: CASSTQGQVPSEQYF. The CDR3 coding sequence is TGTGCCAGCAGCACACAAGGACAGGTCCCAAGCGAGCAGTACTTC. V and J are TRBV7-2 and TRBJ2-7; TRBD1 matches 7 bases. V shed 5 bases, J shed 6 bases, and the junction held 13 bases outside the gene matches. Germline V gene data show CDR1 as SGHTA and CDR2 as FQGNSA. This CDR3 has 15 residues.

This clone was seen once. The gene calls are TRBV13 and TRBJ2-3; TRBD2 is a possible D gene (5 bases). Per germline, CDR1 PRHDT and CDR2 FYEKMQ (reference sequence). The CDR3 sequence is 18 residues long. Trimming removed 1 base from V and 1 base from J, with 18 bases in between. CDR3 in amino acids: CASSLAPFGVGGTDTQYF. The CDR3 nucleotides read TGTGCCAGCAGCTTAGCGCCCTTTGGGGTCGGGGGCACAGATACGCAGTATTTT.

The chain links TRBV5-8 to TRBJ1-4; no firm D call. Germline values: CDR1 SGHTS, CDR2 YDEGEE. The CDR3 is 15 amino acids. Trimming pared 4 bases from V and 0 bases from J, leaving 10 bases between. In DNA, the CDR3 is TGTGCCAGCAGCCTGCGGAGTGCAACTAATGAAAAACTGTTTTTT. Protein product: CASSLRSATNEKLFF.

This chain uses TRBV7-2 with TRBJ2-5; D perhaps matches TRBD2 (6 bases). CDR3 length: 16 residues. The V gene's germline CDR1 is SGHTA and CDR2 FQGNSA. Deletions cut 1 base from V and 5 bases from J, with 17 bases between. DNA for the CDR3: TGTGCCAGCAGCTTAGTAGGGGCAGGGAGGAGTGAGACCCAGTACTTC. This codes for CASSLVGAGRSETQYF.

CDR3 sequence: CAAHRVAGCNEQFF. Written as DNA, the CDR3 is TGTGCCGCCCACAGGGTGGCGGGCTGCAATGAGCAGTTCTTC. The chain is built from TRBV3-1 (or the pseudogene TRBV3-2) and TRBJ2-1; D is possibly TRBD1 (6 bases). The CDR3 sequence is 14 residues long. Trimming removed 11 bases from V and 6 bases from J, with 20 bases in between. In germline, CDR1 is LGHDT, CDR2 YNNKEL (reference sequence).

This clone was counted a few times. The chain's CDR3 is CASSQDPRFRGQTDTQYF. The CDR3 bases are TGTGCCAGCAGCCAAGACCCCCGATTCCGGGGACAAACAGATACGCAGTATTTT. The chain is built from TRBV4-2 and TRBJ2-3; possible D gene TRBD1, 6 bases. V was shortened by 0 bases and J by 3 bases, with 19 bases between the two germline ends. The length of the CDR3 is 18 residues. Per the germline V gene, CDR1 is LGHNA and CDR2 is YNFKEQ.

The rearrangement links TRBV6-5 to TRBJ2-3; TRBD1 aligns across 7 bases. The CDR3 has 15 residues. The trim removed 2 bases at V and 1 base at J, leaving 3 bases unmatched. Looked up from germline, CDR1 is MNHEY and CDR2 is SVGAGI. Here the CDR3 DNA reads TGTGCCAGCAGTTACCAGGGGGTGCGCACAGATACGCAGTATTTT. Its protein is CASSYQGVRTDTQYF.

The gene calls are TRBV27 and TRBJ1-2, with a weak D call TRBD1 (5 bases). The CDR3 spans 14 residues. Germline CDR1 and CDR2: MNHEY and SMNVEV (reference sequence). V was shortened by 5 bases and J by 7 bases, with 17 bases between the two germline ends. For the CDR3, the DNA is TGTGCCAGCAGTCCCCCGGGGGGGGTAGGTGGCTACACCTTC. Its translation is CASSPPGGVGGYTF.

This clone appeared a single time. The genes are TRBV2 and TRBJ2-7; the D is unclear. Deletions cut 0 bases from V and 6 bases from J, with 3 bases between. CDR3 size: 11 residues. Germline values: CDR1 SNHLY, CDR2 FYNNEI. The chain's CDR3 is CASSEALEQYF. In DNA form, the CDR3 reads TGTGCCAGCAGTGAAGCCCTCGAGCAGTACTTC.

The chain joins TRBV5-1 to TRBJ2-1; possibly TRBD1 for D (5 bases). V lost 1 base and J lost 7, with 9 bases in between. The V gene's germline CDR1 is SGHRS and CDR2 YFSETQ. This CDR3 comprises 13 residues. The CDR3 is CASSLYGANEQFF. As DNA, the CDR3 is TGCGCCAGCAGCTTGTATGGGGCGAATGAGCAGTTCTTC.

The chain combines TRBV7-2 with TRBJ1-5; the D gene is possibly TRBD1 (5 bases). V was pared by 4 bases and J by 3 bases, with 10 bases between. This CDR3 has 14 residues. Germline V gives CDR1 SGHTA, CDR2 FQGNSA. The CDR3 protein is CASSSRQTNQPQHF. The CDR3 nucleotides read TGTGCCAGCAGCTCCAGACAGACCAATCAGCCCCAGCATTTT. Complete variable domain (other parts from reference TRBV7-2 and TRBJ1-5): GAGVSQSPSNKVTEKGKDVELRCDPISGHTALYWYRQSLGQGLEFLIYFQGNSAPDKSGLPSDRFSAERTGGSVSTLTIQRTQQEDSAVYLCASSSRQTNQPQHFGDGTRLSIL.

V and J are TRBV10-2 and TRBJ2-3, with 11 bases that match TRBD2. The V gene's germline CDR1 is WSHSY and CDR2 SAAADI. The CDR3 sequence is 16 residues long. V lost 0 bases and J lost 4; bases outside the gene matches: 3. This CDR3 reads CASSESQLAGADTQYF. CDR3 DNA sequence: TGCGCCAGCAGTGAGTCACAACTAGCGGGAGCAGATACGCAGTATTTT.

The rearrangement links TRBV6-1 to TRBJ2-7, with D unclear. The CDR3 has 11 amino acids. The V gene lost 1 base and the J gene lost 5 bases, with 3 bases spanning the gap. Germline V gene data show CDR1 as MNHNS and CDR2 as SASEGT. The CDR3: CASSEVDEQYV. In DNA form, the CDR3 reads TGTGCCAGCAGTGAAGTAGACGAGCAGTACGTC.

The CDR3 here is CASSRDRINTIYF. DNA for the CDR3: TGTGCCAGCAGCCGGGACAGAATAAACACCATATATTTT. The chain carries TRBV3-1 (or the pseudogene TRBV3-2) and TRBJ1-3; the match to TRBD1 covers 7 bases. There are 13 residues in the CDR3. After removal of 4 bases from V and 6 bases from J, the junction contained 3 bases not matched to a gene. Germline loops: CDR1 LGHDT, CDR2 YNNKEL (reference sequence).

The V and J genes are TRBV6-5 and TRBJ2-5; 7 bases fit TRBD2. This CDR3 comprises 12 residues. The germline gives CDR1 MNHEY, CDR2 SVGAGI. V dropped 8 bases and J dropped 4; count of bases not matched to a gene: 4. CDR3 nucleotides: TGTGCCAGCGGGGGAGGGCGAGAGACCCAGTACTTC. It yields the protein CASGGGRETQYF.

This sequence joins TRBV5-1 and TRBJ2-3; possibly TRBD1 for D (6 bases). V lost 1 base to trimming and J lost 0 bases, with 12 bases between them. There are 16 residues in the CDR3. Looked up from germline, CDR1 is SGHRS and CDR2 is YFSETQ. CDR3 amino acids: CASSLTGTTSTDTQYF. CDR3 DNA: TGCGCCAGCAGCTTGACCGGGACAACTAGCACAGATACGCAGTATTTT.

The rearrangement links TRBV5-4 to TRBJ2-1, with 8 bases lining up with TRBD1. The CDR3 runs 14 residues. Trimming took 4 bases from V and 4 from J; bases not matched to a gene: 4. The V gene's germline CDR1 is SGHNT and CDR2 YYREEE (reference sequence). CDR3 amino acids: CASSQDRVYNEQFF. The CDR3 nucleotides read TGTGCCAGCAGCCAGGACAGGGTGTACAATGAGCAGTTCTTC.

DNA for the CDR3: TGTGCCAGCAGCATCGCGGAGAACACTGAAGCTTTCTTT. Protein product: CASSIAENTEAFF. This chain connects TRBV11-2 to TRBJ1-1; no reliable D call. Germline CDR1 reads SGHAT; CDR2 reads FQNNGV. This CDR3 has 13 amino acids. V was trimmed by 5 bases and J by 1 base, leaving 8 bases between them.

In its sample, this clone was seen once. The chain couples TRBV6-5 to TRBJ2-5; tentatively, D is TRBD1 (5 bases). Trimming took 6 bases from V and 5 from J, leaving 19 bases between them. The CDR3 contains 15 residues. CDR1 is MNHEY and CDR2 is SVGAGI in the germline V gene. CDR3 in DNA: TGTGCCAGCAGCGACAGAATACCGGTAGGCGAGACCCAGTACTTC. This codes for CASSDRIPVGETQYF.

The chain joins TRBV19 to TRBJ2-3, with D perhaps matching TRBD2 (7 bases). The V end was cut by 6 bases, the J end by 3 bases, with 19 bases between. Per the germline V gene, CDR1 is LNHDA and CDR2 is SQIVND (reference sequence). CDR3 length: 16 amino acids. The CDR3 nucleotides read TGTGCCAGTAGAAAAGGGGGAGGGGGAAGGACAGATACGCAGTATTTT. Amino acids: CASRKGGGGRTDTQYF.

The CDR3 spells CASSTWGGNTEAFF. CDR3 sequence (DNA): TGTGCCAGCAGCACCTGGGGAGGGAACACTGAAGCTTTCTTT. V and J are TRBV7-3 and TRBJ1-1, with no clear D. V lost 5 bases and J 1 base, leaving 11 bases between the germline ends. CDR1 SGHTA and CDR2 FQGTGA come from the germline V gene. The CDR3 sequence is 14 residues long.

The chain has TRBV11-2 and TRBJ2-3, with D possibly TRBD2 on 6 matching bases. V lost 8 bases and J lost 1, with 16 bases in between. Germline V CDR1 and CDR2: SGHAT, FQNNGV. The CDR3 sequence is 15 residues long. The CDR3 region has the DNA TGTGCCAGCGCCGGGACTTTCCCCGGCACAGATACGCAGTATTTT. This gives the protein CASAGTFPGTDTQYF.

This clone was observed a handful of times. The rearrangement joins TRBV6-5 to TRBJ2-1; 9 positions agree with TRBD1. This CDR3 contains 15 residues. Trimming at V came to 2 bases and at J to 5 bases, leaving 4 bases not matched to a gene. Germline V gene data show CDR1 as MNHEY and CDR2 as SVGAGI. CDR3 sequence: CASSYGDRVNNEQFF. DNA for the CDR3: TGTGCCAGCAGTTACGGGGACAGGGTCAACAATGAGCAGTTCTTC.

The chain is built from TRBV6-5 and TRBJ2-1; the match to TRBD1 covers 10 bases. Per the germline V gene, CDR1 is MNHEY and CDR2 is SVGAGI. J lost 6 bases, V lost 8 bases, and 1 base had no gene match. The CDR3 runs 12 residues. CDR3 nucleotides: TGTGCCAGCCGGGACAGGGGCAATGAGCAGTTCTTC. This gives the protein CASRDRGNEQFF.

This clone appeared once. This sequence joins TRBV10-2 and TRBJ1-6; no reliable D call. The CDR3 totals 17 residues. From germline, CDR1 is WSHSY and CDR2 SAAADI. The V and J ends lost 2 bases and 9 bases respectively, with 20 bases between them. CDR3 coding DNA: TGCGCCAGCAGTGAGGTGGAGGGTGCAGGTCTGGGTTCACCCCTCCACTTT. Translation gives CASSEVEGAGLGSPLHF.

This clone was seen only once. The chain carries TRBV12-5 and TRBJ1-3; possibly TRBD1 for D (5 bases). The CDR3 extends over 14 amino acids. Germline lookup yields CDR1 LGHNT and CDR2 FRNRAP. Trimming removed 5 bases at V and 0 bases at J, with 8 bases between. The CDR3 loop is CASGRQNSGNTIYF. DNA for the CDR3: TGTGCTAGTGGTAGACAGAACTCTGGAAACACCATATATTTT. Supplemented by reference TRBV12-5 and TRBJ1-3, the full variable domain reads DARVTQTPRHKVTEMGQEVTMRCQPILGHNTVFWYRQTMMQGLELLAYFRNRAPLDDSGMPKDRFSAEMPDATLATLKIQPSEPRDSAVYFCASGRQNSGNTIYFGEGSWLTVV.

The chain links TRBV19 to TRBJ1-2, with 8 nucleotides matching TRBD1. Losses at the gene ends were 7 bases for V and 13 bases for J; bases not matched to a gene: 17. The germline V gene encodes CDR1 LNHDA and CDR2 SQIVND (reference sequence). The CDR3 length is 14 residues. The CDR3 DNA is TGTGCCAGTACCCCGCGACAGGGGACAACGCCGGTCACCTTC. This translates into CASTPRQGTTPVTF.